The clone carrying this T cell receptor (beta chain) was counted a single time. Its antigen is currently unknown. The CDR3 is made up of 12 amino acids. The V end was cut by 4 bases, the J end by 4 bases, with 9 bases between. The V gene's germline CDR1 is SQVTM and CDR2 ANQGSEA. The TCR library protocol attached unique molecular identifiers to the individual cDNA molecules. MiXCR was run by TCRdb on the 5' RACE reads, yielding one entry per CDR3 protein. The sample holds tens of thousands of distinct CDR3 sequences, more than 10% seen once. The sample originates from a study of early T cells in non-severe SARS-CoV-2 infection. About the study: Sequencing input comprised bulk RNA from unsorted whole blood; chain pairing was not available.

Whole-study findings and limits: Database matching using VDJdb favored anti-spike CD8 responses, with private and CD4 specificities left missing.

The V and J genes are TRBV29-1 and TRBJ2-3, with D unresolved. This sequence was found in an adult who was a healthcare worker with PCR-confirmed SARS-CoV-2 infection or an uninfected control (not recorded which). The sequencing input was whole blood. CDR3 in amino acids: CSVVEIADTQYF. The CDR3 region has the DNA TGCAGCGTTGTTGAAATTGCAGATACGCAGTATTTT.